The source of this T cell receptor beta chain is a study of regulatory T cells in long-lasting Graves disease. Ten or more counts support this clonotype. HTBI primers from iRepertoire and Arm-PCR of CDR3 regions yielded the TCR beta libraries. Each CDR3 protein is one row after TCRdb ran MiXCR on the multiplex PCR reads. The repertoire includes roughly 250,000 distinct CDR3 sequences, around 18% of them detected once, and 12% to 15% sits in the top ten. Time point described: newly diagnosed GD, antithyroid drugs for less than 3 months. Isolated PBMC RNA provided the starting material for the TCR library. This same sample was also part of a study on T cells in Graves' hyperthyroidism and ophthalmopathy.

The source of this sequence is a young woman with Graves disease. Material: peripheral blood mononuclear cells (PBMCs), obtained at new diagnosis, from a patient treated with antithyroid drugs.

CDR3 residues: CATSRDRLRTGGNEQFF. The CDR3 nucleotides read TGTGCCACCAGCAGAGATCGGCTAAGGACAGGGGGCAATGAGCAGTTCTTC. The chain links TRBV15 to TRBJ2-1; 10 bases are a match to TRBD1. CDR1 LNHNV and CDR2 YYDKDF come from the germline V gene (reference sequence). The CDR3 consists of 17 residues. Trimming cost V 0 bases and J 6 bases; bases outside gene matches: 8.